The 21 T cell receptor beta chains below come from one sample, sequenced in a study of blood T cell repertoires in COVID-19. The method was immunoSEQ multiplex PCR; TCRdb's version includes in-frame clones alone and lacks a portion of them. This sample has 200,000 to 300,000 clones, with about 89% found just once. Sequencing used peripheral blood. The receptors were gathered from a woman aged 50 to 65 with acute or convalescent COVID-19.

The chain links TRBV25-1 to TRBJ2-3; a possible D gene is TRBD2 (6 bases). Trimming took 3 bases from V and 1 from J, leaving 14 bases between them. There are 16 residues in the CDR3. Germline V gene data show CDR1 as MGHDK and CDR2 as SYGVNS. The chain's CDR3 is CASSDPFGGGTDTQYF. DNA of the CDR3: TGTGCCAGCAGTGACCCTTTTGGAGGGGGCACAGATACGCAGTATTTT.

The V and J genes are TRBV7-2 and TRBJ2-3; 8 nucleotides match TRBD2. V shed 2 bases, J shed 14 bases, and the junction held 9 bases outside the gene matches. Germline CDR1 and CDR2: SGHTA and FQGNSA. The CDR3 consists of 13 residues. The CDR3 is CASSLLTGGLPYF. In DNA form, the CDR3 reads TGTGCCAGCAGCTTATTGACGGGAGGGCTTCCGTATTTT.

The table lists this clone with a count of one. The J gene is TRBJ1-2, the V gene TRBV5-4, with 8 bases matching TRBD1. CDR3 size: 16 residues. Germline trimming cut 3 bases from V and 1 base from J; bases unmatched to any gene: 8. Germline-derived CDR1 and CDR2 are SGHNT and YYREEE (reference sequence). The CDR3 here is CASSSAWTGFNYGYTF. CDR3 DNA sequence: TGTGCCAGCAGCTCGGCGTGGACAGGGTTTAACTATGGCTACACCTTC.

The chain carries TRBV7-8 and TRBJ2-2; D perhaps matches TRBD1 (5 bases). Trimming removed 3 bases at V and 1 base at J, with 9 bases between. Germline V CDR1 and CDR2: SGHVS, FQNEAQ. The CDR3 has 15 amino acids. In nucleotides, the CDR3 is TGTGCCAGCAGCTTGGGGCGGAGGAACACCGGGGAGCTGTTTTTT. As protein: CASSLGRRNTGELFF.

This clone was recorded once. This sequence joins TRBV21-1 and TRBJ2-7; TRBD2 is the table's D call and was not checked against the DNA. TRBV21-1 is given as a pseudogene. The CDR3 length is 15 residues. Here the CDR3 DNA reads TGTGCCAGCAGCAAGAGTGGGGGGGGCCTTTACGAGCAGTACTTC. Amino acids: CASSKSGGGLYEQYF.

This CDR3 is CASSTGGNQPQHF. The DNA for the CDR3 is TGTGCCAGCAGCACAGGGGGCAATCAGCCCCAGCATTTT. The genes are TRBV11-1 and TRBJ1-5; 7 bases fit TRBD1. The CDR3 is 13 residues long. Per germline, CDR1 SGHAT and CDR2 FQDESV (reference sequence). Unmatched junction bases numbered 0, after V lost 5 bases and J lost 2 bases.

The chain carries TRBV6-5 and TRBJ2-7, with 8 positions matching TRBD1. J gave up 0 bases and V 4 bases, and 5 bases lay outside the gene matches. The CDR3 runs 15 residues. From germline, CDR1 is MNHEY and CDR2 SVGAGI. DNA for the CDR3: TGTGCCAGCAGTTCCACCGGGACAGGCTCCTACGAGCAGTACTTC. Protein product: CASSSTGTGSYEQYF.

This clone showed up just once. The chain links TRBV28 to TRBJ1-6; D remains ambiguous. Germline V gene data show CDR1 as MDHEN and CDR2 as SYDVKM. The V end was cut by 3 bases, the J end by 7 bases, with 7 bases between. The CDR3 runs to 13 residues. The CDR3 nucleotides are TGTGCCAGCAGTTTGTCCCCAAATTCACCCCTCCACTTT. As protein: CASSLSPNSPLHF.

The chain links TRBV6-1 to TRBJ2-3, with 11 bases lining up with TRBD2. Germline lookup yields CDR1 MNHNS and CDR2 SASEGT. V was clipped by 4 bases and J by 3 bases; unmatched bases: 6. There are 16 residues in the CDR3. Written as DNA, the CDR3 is TGTGCCAGCAGTGCCACTAGCGGGAGAATAACAGATACGCAGTATTTT. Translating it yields CASSATSGRITDTQYF.

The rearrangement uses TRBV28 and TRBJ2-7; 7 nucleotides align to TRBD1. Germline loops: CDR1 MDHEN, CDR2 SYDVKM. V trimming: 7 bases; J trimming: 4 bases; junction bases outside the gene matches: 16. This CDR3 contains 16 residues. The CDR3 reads CASTVGGVGRGYEQYF. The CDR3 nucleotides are TGTGCCAGCACCGTAGGGGGCGTGGGGCGCGGTTACGAGCAGTACTTC.

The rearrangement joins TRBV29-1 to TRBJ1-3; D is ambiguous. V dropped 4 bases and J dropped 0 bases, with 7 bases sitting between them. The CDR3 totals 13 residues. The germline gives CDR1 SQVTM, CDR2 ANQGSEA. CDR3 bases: TGCAGCGTTGGTTCAGTCTCTGGAAACACCATATATTTT. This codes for CSVGSVSGNTIYF.

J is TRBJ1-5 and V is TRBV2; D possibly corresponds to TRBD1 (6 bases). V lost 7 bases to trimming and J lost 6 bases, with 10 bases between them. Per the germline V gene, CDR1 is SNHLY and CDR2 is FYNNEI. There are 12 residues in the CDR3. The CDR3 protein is CASTDRFQPQHF. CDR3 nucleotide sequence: TGTGCCAGCACCGACAGGTTTCAGCCCCAGCATTTT.

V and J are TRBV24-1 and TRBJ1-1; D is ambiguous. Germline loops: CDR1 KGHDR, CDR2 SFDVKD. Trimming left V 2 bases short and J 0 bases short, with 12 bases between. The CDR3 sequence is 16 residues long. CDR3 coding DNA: TGTGCCACCAGTGATTCGACACGGGGAATGAACACTGAAGCTTTCTTT. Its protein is CATSDSTRGMNTEAFF.

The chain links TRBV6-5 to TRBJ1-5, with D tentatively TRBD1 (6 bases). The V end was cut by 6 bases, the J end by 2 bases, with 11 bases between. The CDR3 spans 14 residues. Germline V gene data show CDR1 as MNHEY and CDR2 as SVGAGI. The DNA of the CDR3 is TGTGCCAGCAGGCCAGGGGTAGGCAATCAGCCCCAGCATTTT. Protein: CASRPGVGNQPQHF.

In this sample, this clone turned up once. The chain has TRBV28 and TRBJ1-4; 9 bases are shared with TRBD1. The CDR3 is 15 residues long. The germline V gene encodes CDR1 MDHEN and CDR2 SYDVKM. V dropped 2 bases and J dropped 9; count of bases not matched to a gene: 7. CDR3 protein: CASSLGRQGGKKLFF. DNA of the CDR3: TGTGCCAGCAGTTTAGGGCGACAGGGGGGAAAAAAACTGTTTTTT.

This CDR3 is CASSKRRLAGETLQGRYTDTQYF. In nucleotides, the CDR3 is TGTGCCAGCAGCAAAAGGCGTCTAGCGGGAGAAACCCTTCAGGGAAGATACACAGATACGCAGTATTTT. The chain has TRBV21-1 and TRBJ2-3; the DNA was not used to check the table's D call, TRBD2. TRBV21-1 is a known pseudogene. The CDR3 spans 23 residues.

In DNA form, the CDR3 reads TGCGCCAGCAGCTTGCGGGAAAACACAGATACGCAGTATTTT. Its protein product is CASSLRENTDTQYF. J is TRBJ2-3 and V is TRBV5-1, with D possibly TRBD2 on 5 matching bases. The CDR3 contains 14 residues. Germline CDR1 and CDR2: SGHRS and YFSETQ. Between the trimmed V and J ends, which lost 1 base and 2 bases, there was a span of 8 bases.

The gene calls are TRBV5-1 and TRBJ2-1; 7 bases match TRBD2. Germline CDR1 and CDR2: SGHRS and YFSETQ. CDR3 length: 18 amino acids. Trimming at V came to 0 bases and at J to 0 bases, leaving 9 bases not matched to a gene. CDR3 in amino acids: CASSLGALAVRSYNEQFF. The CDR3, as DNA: TGCGCCAGCAGCTTGGGGGCCCTAGCGGTCCGCTCCTACAATGAGCAGTTCTTC.

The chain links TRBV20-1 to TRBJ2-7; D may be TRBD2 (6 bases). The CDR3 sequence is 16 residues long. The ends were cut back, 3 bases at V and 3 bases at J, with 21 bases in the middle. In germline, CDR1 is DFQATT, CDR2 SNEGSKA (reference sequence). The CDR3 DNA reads TGCAGTGCTAGTGGGAGTTCGGGGAGGCACGACTACGAGCAGTACTTC. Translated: CSASGSSGRHDYEQYF.

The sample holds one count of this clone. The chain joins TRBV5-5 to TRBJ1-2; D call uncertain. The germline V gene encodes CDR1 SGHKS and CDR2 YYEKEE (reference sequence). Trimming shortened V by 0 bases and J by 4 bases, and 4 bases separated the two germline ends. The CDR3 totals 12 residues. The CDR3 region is CASSLAGYGYTF. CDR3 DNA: TGTGCCAGCAGCTTGGCCGGCTATGGCTACACCTTC. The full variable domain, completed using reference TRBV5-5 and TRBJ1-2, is DAGVTQSPTHLIKTRGQQVTLRCSPISGHKSVSWYQQVLGQGPQFIFQYYEKEERGRGNFPDRFSARQFPNYSSELNVNALLLGDSALYLCASSLAGYGYTFGSGTRLTVV.

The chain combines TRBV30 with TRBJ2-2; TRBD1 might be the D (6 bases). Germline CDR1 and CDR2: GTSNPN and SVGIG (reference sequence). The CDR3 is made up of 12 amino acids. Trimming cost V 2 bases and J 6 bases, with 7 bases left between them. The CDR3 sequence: CAWSQGSGELFF. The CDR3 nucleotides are TGTGCCTGGAGTCAGGGGTCCGGGGAGCTGTTTTTT.